This T cell receptor beta chain emerged from a study of T cell changes during pregnancy in multiple sclerosis. The repertoire was sequenced with immunoSEQ multiplex PCR; TCRdb's copy has only in-frame clones and lacks some. Here the sample spans more than 30,000 clones, almost 95% being singletons. The V and J ends lost 3 bases and 0 bases respectively, with 8 bases between them. CDR1 is SGHNT, CDR2 YENEEA, per germline. This CDR3 is built from 15 residues. This chain connects TRBV11-3 to TRBJ2-2; TRBD1 is a possible D gene (5 bases). The sequenced sample was PBMCs (not recorded whether the cells were cultured). The receptor comes from a female donor with multiple sclerosis, enrolled in a pregnancy study. The CDR3: CASSFDSANTGELFF. As DNA, the CDR3 is TGTGCCAGCAGCTTTGACAGCGCGAACACCGGGGAGCTGTTTTTT.